Listed here are 5 T cell receptor beta chains from one sample, sequenced in a study of T cell changes during pregnancy in multiple sclerosis. Sequencing used immunoSEQ multiplex PCR; TCRdb keeps in-frame clones, though not all of them. Of under 70,000 clones in the sample, roughly 92% were seen once. The sample here was peripheral blood, taken in the third trimester of pregnancy. All receptors derive from a female donor in good health, enrolled as a control in a pregnancy study.

The V call is TRBV7-6, the J call TRBJ2-7; 8 bases align to TRBD2. CDR1 and CDR2 from the germline V gene are SGHVS and FNYEAQ. CDR3 length: 14 amino acids. V gave up 5 bases and J gave up 3 bases; unmatched junction bases: 6. The CDR3 reads CASSPSGGFYEQYF. CDR3 nucleotide sequence: TGTGCCAGCAGCCCCAGCGGGGGCTTCTACGAGCAGTACTTC.

The V gene is TRBV19, the J gene TRBJ2-7, with 9 bases fitting TRBD1. V dropped 6 bases and J dropped 6; count of bases not matched to a gene: 9. This CDR3 region has 14 residues. Germline lookup yields CDR1 LNHDA and CDR2 SQIVND (reference sequence). DNA of the CDR3: TGTGCCAGTAGGCCCGGGACAGGGCTCTCCGAGCAGTACTTC. Encoded protein: CASRPGTGLSEQYF.

The gene calls are TRBV7-9 and TRBJ2-3; 12 bases line up with TRBD2. The CDR3 loop spans 17 amino acids. V lost 3 bases to trimming and J lost 4 bases; unmatched junction nucleotides: 8. CDR1 is SEHNR and CDR2 is FQNEAQ in the germline V gene (reference sequence). The CDR3 DNA is TGTGCCAGCAGCTTCGTGACTAGCGGGGGACTATCAGATACGCAGTATTTT. This codes for CASSFVTSGGLSDTQYF.

V usage is TRBV30 and J usage is TRBJ2-5; 7 nucleotides agree with TRBD1. CDR1 is GTSNPN and CDR2 is SVGIG in the germline V gene (reference sequence). The CDR3 length is 12 residues. V gave up 6 bases and J gave up 4 bases; unmatched junction bases: 5. The CDR3 is CACDRAGETQYF. The CDR3 region has the DNA TGTGCCTGTGACAGGGCAGGAGAGACCCAGTACTTC.

The chain couples TRBV28 to TRBJ2-3, with D maybe TRBD1 (6 bases). Germline V gene lookup returns CDR1 MDHEN and CDR2 SYDVKM. Trimming took 6 bases from V and 2 from J, leaving 15 bases between them. CDR3 length: 15 amino acids. The CDR3 DNA reads TGTGCCAGCAGCGCGGACAGACCGAACACAGATACGCAGTATTTT. This encodes CASSADRPNTDTQYF.